This T cell receptor beta chain emerged from a study of Graves' ophthalmopathy and Graves' hyperthyroidism. Amplification from RNA transcripts yielded the TCR beta CDR3 regions. HTBI primers served in a first-round RT-PCR, which a second-round multiplex PCR followed. TCRdb fed the multiplex PCR reads into MiXCR, producing one record per CDR3 protein. The sample consists of 450,000 to 600,000 distinct CDR3 sequences, about two fifths of them appearing once. This clonotype was observed at least ten times. The receptor comes from an adult man with Graves' hyperthyroidism. Sequencing input: peripheral blood or thyroid tissue (not recorded which).

CDR3 sequence (DNA): TGTGCCAGCAGTTGGGCTGGGGAGACCCAGTACTTC. It encodes CASSWAGETQYF. The chain combines TRBV6-5 with TRBJ2-5; no clear D. V lost 4 bases and J 5 bases, leaving 8 bases between the germline ends. The CDR3 consists of 12 residues. CDR1 and CDR2 from the germline V gene are MNHEY and SVGAGI.